This entry concerns a single T cell receptor (beta chain). The antigen remains undetermined. A multiplex PCR was run with 60 Vbeta primers and 13 Jbeta primers. The data were produced by immunoSEQ multiplex PCR, yet TCRdb's version contains in-frame clones alone and is incomplete. The sample has some 150,000 clones, around three quarters seen once. The sample originates from a study of cytomegalovirus exposure and HLA in healthy donors. Overall study findings and caveats: V- and J-gene trimming of TCR beta was linked (in a later analysis) to a missense DCLRE1C variant. A later analysis by the authors found several of the most significant clusters apparently linked to common viral pathogens. Some TCR beta chains (about 170 of them) were listed as cytomegalovirus-associated. Earlier analysis looked at TCR beta V segments, and most were productive about 90% or about 30% of the time.

The sample taken for sequencing was PBMCs. This clonotype was obtained from a middle-aged man in good health and CMV-seropositive.

The CDR3 loop reads CAHPTSGSTDTQYF. CDR3 sequence (DNA): TGTGCCCACCCGACTAGCGGGAGCACAGATACGCAGTATTTT. The chain carries TRBV6-1 and TRBJ2-3; 10 bases agree with TRBD2. J lost 0 bases, V lost 11 bases, and 5 bases had no gene match. There are 14 residues in the CDR3. Germline loops: CDR1 MNHNS, CDR2 SASEGT.